This T cell receptor beta chain was obtained from a study of cytomegalovirus exposure and HLA in healthy donors. Deletions cut 4 bases from V and 8 bases from J, with 10 bases between. The CDR3 runs 12 residues. Germline assignment: CDR1 SGHDT and CDR2 YYEEEE. A remark on this clone: Its target is not known.

Sequencing used immunoSEQ multiplex PCR; TCRdb keeps in-frame clones, though not all of them. The table shows 100,000 to 120,000 clones, with roughly 90% occurring only once. Overall study findings and caveats: Most TCR sequences proved rare, with some public TCRs found in many donors. First-cohort TCR clusters were later found to tend to co-occur in the roughly 120 validation repertoires.

The V call is TRBV5-6, the J call TRBJ2-1; D not certain. The specimen was PBMCs. This receptor was taken from a young woman in good health and CMV-seropositive. CDR3 DNA: TGTGCCAGCAGCCGGGTCGGGTATGAGCAGTTCTTC. Protein product: CASSRVGYEQFF.